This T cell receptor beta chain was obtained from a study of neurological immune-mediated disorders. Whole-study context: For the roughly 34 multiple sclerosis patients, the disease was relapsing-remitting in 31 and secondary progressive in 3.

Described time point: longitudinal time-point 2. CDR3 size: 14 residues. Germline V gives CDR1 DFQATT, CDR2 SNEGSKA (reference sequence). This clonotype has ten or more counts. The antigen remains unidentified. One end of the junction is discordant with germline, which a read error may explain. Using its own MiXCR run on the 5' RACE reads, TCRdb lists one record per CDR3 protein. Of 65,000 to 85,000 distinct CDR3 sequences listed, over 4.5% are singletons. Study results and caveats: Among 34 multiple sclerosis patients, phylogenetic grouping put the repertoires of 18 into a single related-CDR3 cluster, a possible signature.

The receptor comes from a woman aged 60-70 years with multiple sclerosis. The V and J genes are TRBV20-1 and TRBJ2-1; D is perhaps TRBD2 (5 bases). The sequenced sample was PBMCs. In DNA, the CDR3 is TGCAGTGCCAGAGCGGAATCCTACTTCGATGAGCAGTTCTTC. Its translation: CSARAESYFDEQFF.